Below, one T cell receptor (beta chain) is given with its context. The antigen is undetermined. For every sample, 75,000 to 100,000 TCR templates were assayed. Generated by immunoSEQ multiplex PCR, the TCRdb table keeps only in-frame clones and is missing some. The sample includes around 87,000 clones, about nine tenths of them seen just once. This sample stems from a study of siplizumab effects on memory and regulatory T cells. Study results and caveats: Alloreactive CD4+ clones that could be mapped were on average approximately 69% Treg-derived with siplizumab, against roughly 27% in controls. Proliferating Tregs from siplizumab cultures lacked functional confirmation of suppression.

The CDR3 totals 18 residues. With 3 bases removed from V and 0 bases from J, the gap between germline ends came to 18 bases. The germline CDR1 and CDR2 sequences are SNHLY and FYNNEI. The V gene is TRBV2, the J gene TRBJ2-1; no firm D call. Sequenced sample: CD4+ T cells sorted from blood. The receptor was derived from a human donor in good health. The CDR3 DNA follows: TGTGCCAGCAGTGATGAGGATTTTGCGAAGAGCTCCTACAATGAGCAGTTCTTC. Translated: CASSDEDFAKSSYNEQFF.